The rows below give T cell receptor beta chains drawn from one sample of a study of response to subunit inactivated influenza vaccine. TCRdb redid the calling of the RT-PCR reads with MiXCR, one entry per CDR3 protein. Here the sample spans over 800,000 distinct CDR3 sequences, 21% being singletons. The sample consisted of PBMCs from blood, taken around 5 days after vaccination. The receptors come from a man aged 50-59 years who received an inactivated influenza vaccine. Each CDR3 is given with its conserved first and last residue. A D gene is named only where the DNA matches it firmly. Some rows have no size entry. The others give once, few or many, or a class for an expanded clone.

TRBJ2-3,-,TRBV20-1,-,TGCAGTGCTAGAGGTCGGGAGACAGATACGCAGTATTTT,CSARGRETDTQYF
TRBJ2-7,-,TRBV7-2,TRBD1,TGTGCCAGCAGCTTTCCGACAGGGGGTAGCTCCTACGAGCAGTACTTC,CASSFPTGGSSYEQYF
TRBJ2-3,-,TRBV6-1,TRBD2,TGTGCCAGCAGTGCTGGACTAGCGGGAGGGCCCGATACGCAGTATTTT,CASSAGLAGGPDTQYF
TRBJ1-3,-,TRBV5-1,-,TGCGCCAGCAGCTGGGGGACTCCTGGAAACACCATATATTTT,CASSWGTPGNTIYF
TRBJ2-5,-,TRBV20-1,-,TGCAGTGCTATCGCGGATCAAGAGACCCAGTACTTC,CSAIADQETQYF
TRBJ2-1,few,TRBV12-3/TRBV12-4,TRBD1,TGTGCCAGCAGTTTAGAGGGGGCTTACAATGAGCAGTTCTTC,CASSLEGAYNEQFF
TRBJ2-1,few,TRBV7-3,TRBD2,TGTGCCAGCAGCTTAATCTGGCGGGAGAACTACAATGAGCAGTTCTTC,CASSLIWRENYNEQFF
TRBJ1-1,many,TRBV12-3/TRBV12-4,-,TGTGCCAGCAGTTTCGGCCACAGGAACACTGAAGCTTTCTTT,CASSFGHRNTEAFF
TRBJ2-1,few,TRBV7-2,TRBD1,TGTGCCAGCAGCTCGACAGGGCAAATAGGCAATGAGCAGTTCTTC,CASSSTGQIGNEQFF
TRBJ2-4,few,TRBV12-3/TRBV12-4,-,TGTGCCAGCAGTTCGTCTTTTTCGGGAGACCAAAACATTCAGTACTTC,CASSSSFSGDQNIQYF
TRBJ2-1,few,TRBV10-3,-,TGTGCCACCCGCTCGGACGGGACCAAGGGAGATGAGCAGTTCTTC,CATRSDGTKGDEQFF
TRBJ2-3,few,TRBV20-1,-,TGCAGTGTTCGGGCCTACACAGATACGCAGTATTTT,CSVRAYTDTQYF
TRBJ2-4,-,TRBV6-2/TRBV6-3,-,TGTGCCAGCAGTTACTCGAAGGGGGAAGAGGCCAAAAACATTCAGTACTTC,CASSYSKGEEAKNIQYF
TRBJ1-2,-,TRBV20-1,-,TGCAGTGCTAGAGAGGTGGGGGCCGGCTATGGCTACACCTTC,CSAREVGAGYGYTF
TRBJ1-5,-,TRBV20-1,-,TGCAGTGCTAGAGGCTTCAATCAGCCCCAGCATTTT,CSARGFNQPQHF
TRBJ2-7,many,TRBV12-5,-,TGTGCTACCTCAGGGGCCGGCTACGAGCAGTACTTC,CATSGAGYEQYF
TRBJ1-6,-,TRBV7-2,-,TGTGCCAGCAGCCACGGGGTAGGTGCGCTCCACTTT,CASSHGVGALHF
TRBJ2-2,-,TRBV24-1,-,TGTGCCACCGGACCTGACACTCGAACCGGGGAGCTGTTTTTT,CATGPDTRTGELFF
TRBJ1-2,-,TRBV29-1,-,TGCAGCGTTGATCGTGCGCGGGATACTACTAACTATGGCTACACCTTC,CSVDRARDTTNYGYTF
TRBJ2-1,-,TRBV4-1,-,TGCGCCAGCAGCCAACTCGGACTAGGGGGAAATGAGCAGTTCTTC,CASSQLGLGGNEQFF
TRBJ2-1,few,TRBV7-2,-,TGTGCCAGCAGCTTAGGTCCTATGATCTCCGCGGGGAATGAGCAGTTCTTC,CASSLGPMISAGNEQFF
TRBJ2-3,few,TRBV4-3,-,TGCGCCAGCAGCCAACAGATGACAAGGGTGACCACAGATACGCAGTATTTT,CASSQQMTRVTTDTQYF
TRBJ1-6,-,TRBV15,TRBD1,TGTGCCACCAGCAGGACAGGGTTGGATTCACCCCTCCACTTT,CATSRTGLDSPLHF
TRBJ1-3,few,TRBV11-2,-,TGTGCCAGCAGCCCAAACACAGGGTTCAGAAACACCATATATTTT,CASSPNTGFRNTIYF
TRBJ2-1,-,TRBV20-1,TRBD2,TGCAGTGCTAACTCTCTTACACCGGGACTAGCGGGAGATAATGAGCAGTTCTTC,CSANSLTPGLAGDNEQFF
TRBJ2-7,-,TRBV28,-,TGTGCCAGCAACCCGGGTCGACAGACCAAGCAGTACTTC,CASNPGRQTKQYF
TRBJ2-1,many,TRBV24-1,TRBD2,TGTGCCACCAGTGATTTTCCTAGCGGGAGGGCCTCTGAGCAGTTCTTC,CATSDFPSGRASEQFF
TRBJ1-1,many,TRBV7-9,-,TGTGCCAGCAGTTTAGCTGGGAACACTGAAGCTTTCTTT,CASSLAGNTEAFF
TRBJ2-5,-,TRBV25-1,TRBD2,TGTGCCAGCAGTGAATTTAGCGGGGGGTCTCAAGAGACCCAGTACTTC,CASSEFSGGSQETQYF
TRBJ1-6,-,TRBV6-5,-,TGTGCCAGCAGTTACTCGAGAGACTCCTATAATTCACCCCTCCACTTT,CASSYSRDSYNSPLHF
TRBJ1-2,-,TRBV5-6,TRBD1,TGTGCCAGCAGCTTGCAACAGGGGGCGAGCGGCTACACCTTC,CASSLQQGASGYTF
TRBJ1-5,few,TRBV12-3/TRBV12-4,TRBD1,TGTGCCAGCAGTTTAGCCAGGGGGGGTCAGCCCCAGCATTTT,CASSLARGGQPQHF
TRBJ2-3,-,TRBV20-1,TRBD2,TGCAGTCCACAGCAGGGCGGGGGGTCAGGCACAGATACGCAGTATTTT,CSPQQGGGSGTDTQYF
TRBJ2-5,many,TRBV12-3/TRBV12-4,-,TGTGCCAGCAGTTTGTTTGGCAGAAAAGAGACCCAGTACTTC,CASSLFGRKETQYF
TRBJ2-1,-,TRBV12-3/TRBV12-4,TRBD2,TGTGCCAGCAGTTTAGGCCCCTTTAGCGGGAGCCACAATGAGCAGTTCTTC,CASSLGPFSGSHNEQFF
TRBJ2-1,-,TRBV12-3/TRBV12-4,-,TGTGCCAGCAGCTCGACTATCCAAGGGGGGAGGGATGAGCAGTTCTTC,CASSSTIQGGRDEQFF
TRBJ2-1,few,TRBV20-1,TRBD2,TGCAGTGCTAGGCCGGGACTAGAGTACGATGAGCAGTTCTTC,CSARPGLEYDEQFF
TRBJ1-3,few,TRBV20-1,-,TGCAGTGCTAGCGTAGTCGGAAACTCTGGAAACACCATATATTTT,CSASVVGNSGNTIYF
TRBJ2-7,once,TRBV3-1,-,TGTGCCAGCAGCCAAGATTACCGTCGGGAGCAGTACTTC,CASSQDYRREQYF
TRBJ1-4,few,TRBV12-3/TRBV12-4,TRBD1,TGTGCCAGCAGCTACCTAGACAGGGTCCTAAATGAAAAACTGTTTTTT,CASSYLDRVLNEKLFF
TRBJ1-6,few,TRBV4-3,-,TGCGCCAGCAGCCAGGACAGCGAGAATTCACCCCTCCACTTT,CASSQDSENSPLHF
TRBJ2-1,-,TRBV7-9,-,TGTGCCAGCAGCTTTGGGAAAGCGGACAATGAGCAGTTCTTC,CASSFGKADNEQFF
TRBJ2-2,-,TRBV11-2,TRBD2,TGTGCCAGCAGCTTCACTAGCGGGACGTCCGCGAACACCGGGGAGCTGTTTTTT,CASSFTSGTSANTGELFF
TRBJ2-3,-,TRBV15,TRBD1,TGTGCCACCAGCCGAGCCGGGACAGGGCTAGATACGCAGTATTTT,CATSRAGTGLDTQYF
TRBJ2-3,few,TRBV20-1,TRBD2,TGCAGTGCTAGAGATTTAGGGAGGGCCATGACAGATACGCAGTATTTT,CSARDLGRAMTDTQYF
TRBJ2-4,few,TRBV7-9,-,TGTGCCAGCAGCACAATATTGGGACCCAACATTCAGTACTTC,CASSTILGPNIQYF
TRBJ2-7,-,TRBV20-1,-,TGCAGTGCTAGATTGGGCGGGGACTCAGCGCAGTACTTC,CSARLGGDSAQYF
TRBJ2-7,few,TRBV4-3,TRBD2,TGCGCCAGCAGCCAAGAGGGACTAGGAGTCTACGAGCAGTACTTC,CASSQEGLGVYEQYF
TRBJ2-5,-,TRBV12-3/TRBV12-4,-,TGTGCCAGCAGTTTCTTTAGGGATCAAGAGACCCAGTACTTC,CASSFFRDQETQYF
TRBJ1-5,once,TRBV10-3,-,TGTGCCATCAGTGAGTCGGGACACTCTCTCATTCAGCCCCAGCATTTT,CAISESGHSLIQPQHF
TRBJ2-7,-,TRBV5-6,TRBD2,TGTGCCAGCAGCTTGAGAGCGGGGGGGACCTCCTACGAGCAGTACTTC,CASSLRAGGTSYEQYF
TRBJ2-3,-,TRBV4-3,-,TGCGCCAGCAGCCAAGATCCGAAGAGCACAGATACGCAGTATTTT,CASSQDPKSTDTQYF
TRBJ2-7,few,TRBV20-1,-,TGCAGTGCTAGAGTGGGCAGCCAGAGCCAGCAGTACTTC,CSARVGSQSQQYF
TRBJ1-6,few,TRBV10-3,-,TGTGCCATCAGTGATGGGGACAAGGGCTATAATTCACCCCTCCACTTT,CAISDGDKGYNSPLHF
TRBJ2-7,few,TRBV29-1,-,TGCAGCGTTGGGAGAGGGGGCTCCAGGGACTACTACGAGCAGTACTTC,CSVGRGGSRDYYEQYF